Listed below are T cell receptor beta chains from one sample, sequenced in a study of cytomegalovirus exposure and HLA in healthy donors. Clones were read by immunoSEQ multiplex PCR, and TCRdb kept only the in-frame ones, dropping some. Here the sample spans approximately 170,000 clones, more than 70% being singletons. The sample consisted of PBMCs. These receptors all stem from a male donor in good health and CMV-seronegative. Each CDR3 is given with its conserved first and last residue. The D gene is left open where the match is weak. Size tells how often a clone was seen (once, few, many) or the class of an expanded clone, and some rows leave it out.

V	J	D	size	CDR3	DNA
TRBV19	TRBJ2-7	.	.	CASSTGSYEQYF	TGTGCCAGTAGTACAGGGTCCTACGAGCAGTACTTC
TRBV29-1	TRBJ2-7	.	.	CSVEDRNYEQYF	TGCAGCGTCGAAGACAGAAACTACGAGCAGTACTTC
TRBV19	TRBJ2-1	TRBD2	few	CASKNRGDNEQFF	TGTGCCAGCAAAAATCGGGGGGACAATGAGCAGTTCTTC
TRBV7-9	TRBJ1-1	.	once	CASSSGSVNTEAFF	TGTGCCAGCAGCTCAGGGTCGGTGAACACTGAAGCTTTCTTT
TRBV6-6	TRBJ1-1	.	.	CASSHGQATEAFF	TGTGCCAGCAGTCATGGACAAGCCACTGAAGCTTTCTTT
TRBV13	TRBJ2-7	TRBD1	.	CASSLDRGYYEQYF	TGTGCCAGCAGCTTAGACAGGGGCTACTACGAGCAGTACTTC
TRBV7-2	TRBJ2-5	TRBD2	.	CASSSLLRPGLKYF	TGTGCCAGCAGCTCCCTGCTGCGACCGGGACTAAAGTACTTC
TRBV11-2	TRBJ2-5	TRBD2	.	CASSLPGGLYETQYF	TGTGCCAGCAGCTTACCGGGAGGGCTTTACGAGACCCAGTACTTC
TRBV6-6	TRBJ1-1	TRBD1	few	CASSSWPGQGRTEAFF	TGTGCCAGCAGTTCTTGGCCAGGACAGGGACGGACTGAAGCTTTCTTT
TRBV2	TRBJ1-2	.	.	CASPGPGYTF	TGTGCCAGCCCAGGGCCTGGCTACACCTTC
TRBV7-8	TRBJ1-1	TRBD1	.	CASSSLQGATVDGTEAFF	TGTGCCAGCAGCTCCCTACAGGGGGCCACCGTAGATGGTACTGAAGCTTTCTTT
TRBV4-3	TRBJ2-3	.	.	CASSQRRLATDTQYF	TGCGCCAGCAGCCAACGAAGACTTGCCACAGATACGCAGTATTTT
TRBV5-4	TRBJ1-4	TRBD1	.	CASSLEQGSNEKLFF	TGTGCCAGCAGCTTGGAACAGGGGTCTAATGAAAAACTGTTTTTT
TRBV6-1	TRBJ2-2	.	.	CASGQGGEAGELFF	TGTGCCAGCGGCCAAGGGGGGGAAGCCGGGGAGCTGTTTTTT
TRBV7-2	TRBJ2-2	.	.	CASSLRGRGELFF	TGTGCCAGCAGCCTTAGAGGTCGCGGGGAGCTGTTTTTT
TRBV19	TRBJ1-2	TRBD1	.	CASSSRQGAKTAVGYTF	TGTGCCAGTAGTTCAAGACAGGGGGCGAAGACGGCGGTCGGCTACACCTTC
TRBV5-1	TRBJ1-6	TRBD1	many	CASSEDRVGNRSPLHF	TGCGCCAGCAGCGAGGACAGGGTGGGGAATCGTTCACCCCTCCACTTT
TRBV5-1	TRBJ1-2	.	.	CASSPGGNYGYTF	TGCGCCAGCAGCCCCGGGGGGAACTATGGCTACACCTTC
TRBV7-9	TRBJ1-4	TRBD1	.	CASSPGQGPNEKLFF	TGTGCCAGCAGCCCTGGACAGGGCCCTAATGAAAAACTGTTTTTT
TRBV7-9	TRBJ2-4	.	once	CASSPAVGGGPTNIQYF	TGTGCCAGCAGCCCAGCTGTGGGAGGAGGGCCCACAAACATTCAGTACTTC
TRBV19	TRBJ1-1	.	.	CASSIAGLNTEAFF	TGTGCCAGTAGTATAGCAGGGTTGAACACTGAGGCTTTCTTT
TRBV5-4	TRBJ1-2	TRBD1	.	CASSFGQGSGGYTF	TGTGCCAGCAGCTTTGGACAGGGTAGCGGCGGCTACACCTTC
TRBV30	TRBJ2-7	TRBD2	.	CAWSAGGTRIIYEQYF	TGTGCCTGGAGTGCGGGGGGGACTAGAATAATATACGAGCAGTACTTC
TRBV6-1	TRBJ2-7	TRBD1	.	CASSEYIGQGADEQYF	TGTGCCAGCAGCGAATATATCGGACAGGGGGCTGACGAGCAGTACTTC
TRBV5-1	TRBJ2-5	TRBD2	.	CASSFRGLGAETQYF	TGCGCCAGCAGCTTTAGAGGACTAGGGGCAGAGACCCAGTACTTC
TRBV6-1	TRBJ1-5	TRBD1	.	CATGRGLGNQPQHF	TGTGCCACCGGCAGGGGGTTGGGCAATCAGCCCCAGCATTTT
TRBV29-1	TRBJ2-3	TRBD2	.	CSVTGLATSTDTQYF	TGCAGCGTAACGGGACTAGCGACTAGCACAGATACGCAGTATTTT
TRBV7-9	TRBJ1-6	TRBD1	.	CASSQRQGGNSPLHF	TGTGCCAGCAGCCAACGCCAGGGGGGTAATTCACCCCTCCACTTT
TRBV6-1	TRBJ1-2	TRBD1	.	CASSEDGQGRSGYTF	TGTGCCAGCAGTGAAGATGGACAGGGAAGAAGCGGCTACACCTTC
TRBV6-1	TRBJ2-7	.	.	CASSLERQSYEQYF	TGTGCCAGCAGTCTCGAGCGACAGAGCTACGAGCAGTACTTC
TRBV7-2	TRBJ1-3	.	.	CASSSAPGGLGNTIYF	TGTGCCAGCAGCTCTGCCCCAGGAGGGCTGGGAAACACCATATATTTT
TRBV6-5	TRBJ2-7	.	.	CASSPGNAQYF	TGTGCCAGCTCCCCAGGGAACGCGCAGTACTTC
TRBV5-6	TRBJ2-7	.	.	CASSLEVGGPGQYF	TGTGCCAGCAGCTTGGAAGTGGGGGGACCTGGGCAGTACTTC
TRBV21-1	TRBJ1-5	.	.	CASSKQADQPQHF	TGTGCCAGCAGCAAACAGGCTGATCAGCCCCAGCATTTT
TRBV27	TRBJ2-7	.	once	CASSLRDISYEQYF	TGTGCCAGCAGTTTAAGGGACATCTCCTACGAGCAGTACTTC
TRBV28	TRBJ2-7	TRBD1	.	CASSLPGQGSYEQYF	TGTGCCAGCAGTCTACCGGGACAGGGCTCCTACGAGCAGTACTTC
TRBV27	TRBJ2-7	.	.	CASSDLGGFKLYEQYF	TGTGCCAGCAGCGACCTTGGTGGGTTCAAACTATACGAGCAGTACTTC
TRBV7-2	TRBJ1-1	.	.	CASSFSQNTEAFF	TGTGCCAGCAGCTTCTCACAAAACACTGAAGCTTTCTTT
TRBV2	TRBJ2-2	TRBD2	.	CASSRTSGGPNTGELFF	TGTGCCAGCAGCAGGACTAGCGGGGGCCCGAACACCGGGGAGCTGTTTTTT
TRBV15	TRBJ2-1	.	.	CATREEGAYNEQFF	TGTGCCACCAGAGAGGAAGGCGCCTACAATGAGCAGTTCTTC
TRBV7-9	TRBJ1-1	.	.	CASSLGDREAFF	TGTGCCAGCAGCTTAGGTGACAGGGAAGCTTTCTTT
TRBV4-2	TRBJ2-2	.	.	CASSQGGQSTGELFF	TGTGCCAGCAGCCAAGGGGGACAAAGCACCGGGGAGCTGTTTTTT